Shown below are 19 T cell receptor beta chains from a single sample sequenced in a study of CD8+ T cells in alopecia areata. Extraction and reverse transcription of RNA yielded cDNA as the sequencing template. Using immunoSEQ multiplex PCR, the repertoire was profiled, and TCRdb retains in-frame clones only, with some absent. The sample has around 110,000 clones, none seen only once. Specimen: lesional skin. These receptors were collected from a C3H/HeJ mouse with alopecia areata. This strain's MHC haplotype is H2-k.

The table lists this clone with a few counts. Genes and germline come from the mouse. The read terminates 4 residues ahead of where the CDR3 ends, so the germline J gene completes it. The genes are TRBV13-3 and TRBJ2-2; TRBD2 matches 8 bases. Losses at the gene ends were 5 bases for V and 6 bases for J; bases not matched to a gene: 6. CDR1 and CDR2 (germline): NNHDY, SYVADS. The CDR3 is 14 residues long. The sequenced CDR3 bases are TGTGCCAGCAGGGCCGGGGGGGCGCCCGGG. This encodes CASRAGGAPG. The whole CDR3 reads CASRAGGAPGQLYF.

This clone was counted a few times. The genes are named according to mouse. The read terminates 4 residues before the CDR3 end, so the remaining end is supplied by the germline J gene. This chain connects TRBV13-3 to TRBJ2-2; a weak D match, TRBD1 (6 bases). Trimming cost V 2 bases and J 2 bases, with 13 bases left between them. The CDR3 is 16 residues long. The germline V gene has CDR1 NNHDY and CDR2 SYVADS. CDR3 DNA, as far as it was read: TGTGCCAGCAGTGAGAGGGCAGGGGCGAACACCGGG. It yields the protein CASSERAGANTG. The complete CDR3 sequence is CASSERAGANTGQLYF.

Concerning this clone: The gene symbols are mouse symbols. Coverage ceases 4 residues before the CDR3 finishes, and the germline J gene fills in the end. The J gene is TRBJ2-1, the V gene TRBV19; D is perhaps TRBD2 (5 bases). Germline V gives CDR1 FNHDT, CDR2 SITEND (reference sequence). This CDR3 has 13 residues. V lost 6 bases to trimming and J lost 1 base, with 8 bases between them. The CDR3 bases that were read are TGTGCCAGCACCGTGGGGAACTATGCT. It yields the protein CASTVGNYA. The full CDR3 protein is CASTVGNYAEQFF.

As regards this clone: The genes are named according to mouse. The read comes to an end 4 residues before the CDR3 does, leaving the germline J gene to fill in the end. The rearrangement uses TRBV17 and TRBJ2-1; tentatively, D is TRBD1 (6 bases). The CDR3 loop spans 16 amino acids. CDR1 MNHDT and CDR2 YYDKIL come from the germline V gene. V was clipped by 1 base and J by 1 base, with 11 bases between them. The part of the CDR3 DNA that was read is TGTGCTAGCAGTAGAGCCGGGGACAAGAACTATGCT. Its translation: CASSRAGDKNYA. The whole CDR3 reads CASSRAGDKNYAEQFF.

Details on this clone: Gene names are mouse gene names. The part of the CDR3 DNA that was read is TGTGCCAGCAGCGCCGGGACAAAAACAAACACA. Translated, it gives CASSAGTKTNT. Given in full, the CDR3 is CASSAGTKTNTEVFF. This rearrangement joins TRBV13-1 to TRBJ1-1; TRBD1 might be the D (6 bases). The read finishes 4 residues shy of the CDR3 end, and the germline J gene is used to complete it. V dropped 5 bases and J dropped 0 bases, with 14 bases sitting between them. Germline assignment: CDR1 NSHNY and CDR2 SYGAGN. This CDR3 comprises 15 residues.

About this clone itself: Genes and germline are mouse. The CDR3 extends 4 residues past the end of the read, so its final part is completed from the germline J gene. The V and J genes are TRBV13-3 and TRBJ1-2; D possibly corresponds to TRBD1 (5 bases). Trimming pared 9 bases from V and 0 bases from J, leaving 12 bases between. Germline V gives CDR1 NNHDY, CDR2 SYVADS. There are 13 residues in the CDR3. The CDR3 reads CATGFSANSDYTF. CDR3 DNA, as far as it was read: TGTGCCACAGGGTTCTCTGCAAACTCC.

Concerning this clone itself: The listed TCRdb protein conflicts with the DNA translation at residue 11, and the protein shown is translated directly from the DNA. Any gene name here is a mouse gene name. Read data end 3 residues before the CDR3 end; the end is taken from the germline J gene. The same CDR3 also results from other DNA sequences found in this sample. V gene TRBV19 combines with J gene TRBJ1-6; 7 positions agree with TRBD1. TRBJ1-6 is marked as an open reading frame, function uncertain. CDR3 length: 14 amino acids. V lost 5 bases to trimming and J lost 4 bases; unmatched junction nucleotides: 3. Germline assignment: CDR1 FNHDT and CDR2 SITEND (reference sequence). The DNA read from the CDR3 is TGTGCCAGCAGCACACAGGGGTATAATTCGCCC. This encodes CASSTQGYNSP. The whole CDR3 is CASSTQGYNSPLYF.

About this clone: Mouse germline and gene names are used. The CDR3 is cut off 4 residues early in the read; its end comes from the germline J gene. J is TRBJ2-2 and V is TRBV5; 10 bases line up with TRBD2. The germline gives CDR1 LGHNA, CDR2 YNLKQL (reference sequence). With V trimmed by 1 base and J by 4 bases, 3 bases remained unmatched. The CDR3 loop spans 16 amino acids. CDR3 DNA, as far as it was read: TGTGCCAGCAGCCAAGGGACTGGGGGAGGCACCGGG. Residues: CASSQGTGGGTG. The CDR3 in its entirety is CASSQGTGGGTGQLYF.

Comment on this clone: Each gene name is a mouse one. The read stops 4 residues short of the end of the CDR3; the missing end is completed from the germline J gene. The chain is built from TRBV13-3 and TRBJ2-3, with TRBD1 as a possible D gene (5 bases). The CDR3 spans 15 residues. V lost 2 bases to trimming and J lost 0 bases, with 10 bases between them. CDR1 and CDR2 from the germline V gene are NNHDY and SYVADS. CDR3 protein: CASSDGQGSAETLYF. The covered CDR3 bases are TGTGCCAGCAGTGACGGGCAGGGAAGTGCAGAA.

This clone was observed a handful of times. Gene names refer to mouse genes. The sequence runs out 4 residues before the end of the CDR3; the remainder is reconstructed from the germline J gene. V and J are TRBV19 and TRBJ2-7, with D possibly being TRBD1 (6 bases). V dropped 4 bases and J dropped 3 bases, with 17 bases sitting between them. This CDR3 has 15 amino acids. The germline CDR1 and CDR2 sequences are FNHDT and SITEND (reference sequence). CDR3 residues: CASSLSGTTNYEQYF. CDR3 bases read: TGTGCCAGCAGTCTATCCGGGACAACGAACTAT.

This clone has only a few counts. Mouse germline and gene names are used. The DNA ends 4 residues before the CDR3 does, and the rest of the CDR3 is filled in from the germline J gene. The V call is TRBV17, the J call TRBJ2-1, with unresolved D. V lost 4 bases to trimming and J lost 0 bases, with 7 bases between them. The CDR3 has 14 residues. Germline V lookup: CDR1 MNHDT, CDR2 YYDKIL. The covered CDR3 bases are TGTGCTAGCAGTATCAGTTATAACTATGCT. It yields the protein CASSISYNYA. The entire CDR3 sequence reads CASSISYNYAEQFF.

This clone has ten or more counts. Genes and germline are mouse. Read data end 4 residues before the CDR3 end; the end is taken from the germline J gene. The V and J genes are TRBV13-3 and TRBJ1-1; 7 nucleotides agree with TRBD1. This CDR3 is 14 amino acids long. Trimming removed 2 bases from V and 3 bases from J; junction bases left unmatched: 4. Looked up from germline, CDR1 is NNHDY and CDR2 is SYVADS. CDR3 DNA (partial): TGTGCCAGCAGTGAAAACAGGGGTTACACA. Amino acid sequence: CASSENRGYT. The complete CDR3 protein is CASSENRGYTEVFF.

This clone has a handful of counts. The genes are named according to mouse. Read sequence stops 4 residues before the CDR3 end, and the germline J gene provides the missing end. This chain uses TRBV19 with TRBJ2-1; TRBD2 matches at 11 bases. CDR1 is FNHDT, CDR2 SITEND, per germline (reference sequence). J lost 4 bases, V lost 3 bases, and 3 bases had no gene match. The CDR3 is 15 amino acids. CDR3 sequence reads: CASSSDWGGYAEQFF. The sequenced part of the CDR3 DNA is TGTGCCAGCAGTAGCGACTGGGGGGGATATGCT.

This clone was observed a handful of times. Gene names are mouse gene names. Coverage ceases 4 residues before the CDR3 finishes, and the germline J gene fills in the end. This sequence joins TRBV13-2 and TRBJ2-7; 11 bases fit TRBD2. From germline, CDR1 is NNHNN and CDR2 SYGAGS (reference sequence). The CDR3 covers 14 residues. The CDR3 DNA, read in part, is TGTGCCAGCGGCCCGACTGGGGGGGTGTAT. It encodes CASGPTGGVY. In full, the CDR3 reads CASGPTGGVYEQYF.

This clone was seen a handful of times. Mouse gene names apply. The read falls 4 residues short of the CDR3 end, and the missing part is taken from the germline J gene. The V gene is TRBV13-3, the J gene TRBJ2-2, with 7 bases that match TRBD1. Losses at the gene ends were 4 bases for V and 5 bases for J; bases not matched to a gene: 2. Germline assignment: CDR1 NNHDY and CDR2 SYVADS. CDR3 size: 13 residues. Incomplete CDR3 DNA: TGTGCCAGCAGTCCAGGGGGAACCGGG. Translating it yields CASSPGGTG. The full CDR3 protein is CASSPGGTGQLYF. The whole variable domain, filled in from reference TRBV13-3 and TRBJ2-2, reads EAAVTQSPRSKVAVTGGKVTLSCHQTNNHDYMYWYRQDTGHGLRLIHYSYVADSTEKGDIPDGYKASRPSQENFSLILELASLSQTAVYFCASSPGGTGQLYFGEGSKLTVL.

Worth noting for this clone: Mouse gene names and germline throughout. The read terminates 4 residues ahead of where the CDR3 ends, so the germline J gene completes it. The V gene is TRBV13-3, the J gene TRBJ2-5; the D gene is possibly TRBD1 (5 bases). V gave up 4 bases and J gave up 3 bases, with 9 bases separating them. CDR3 length: 13 residues. CDR1 is NNHDY and CDR2 is SYVADS in the germline V gene. The CDR3: CASSLGQQDTQYF. CDR3 DNA (partial): TGTGCCAGCAGTTTAGGACAACAAGAC.

This clone has just a few counts. Any gene name here is a mouse gene name. The read falls 4 residues short of the CDR3 end, and the missing part is taken from the germline J gene. J is TRBJ1-2 and V is TRBV1; D might be TRBD1 (6 bases). V was pared by 3 bases and J by 0 bases, with 11 bases between. This CDR3 spans 15 amino acids. Germline V gene data show CDR1 as NSQYPW and CDR2 as LRSPGD (reference sequence). CDR3 in amino acids: CTCSAIRGPNSDYTF. The DNA read from the CDR3 is TGCACCTGCAGTGCGATCAGGGGTCCAAACTCC.

This clone was counted only a few times. The gene names here belong to mouse. From the germline J gene comes the end of the CDR3, since the read stops 4 residues before it. The gene calls are TRBV1 and TRBJ2-7; 8 nucleotides match TRBD2. This CDR3 is built from 16 residues. The germline CDR1 and CDR2 sequences are NSQYPW and LRSPGD (reference sequence). CDR3 sequence: CTCSAKWGGSSYEQYF. CDR3 DNA (partial): TGCACCTGCAGTGCAAAGTGGGGGGGGAGTTCTTAT.

A word on this clone: The listed genes are named as in mouse. The read finishes 4 residues shy of the CDR3 end, and the germline J gene is used to complete it. The chain recombines TRBV19 with TRBJ2-3; possibly TRBD1 for D (5 bases). Trimming removed 5 bases at V and 0 bases at J, with 13 bases between. Germline CDR1 FNHDT, CDR2 SITEND (reference sequence). This CDR3 has 15 residues. The part of the CDR3 DNA that was read is TGTGCCAGCAGGAAGACAGACTCTAGTGCAGAA. The encoded protein is CASRKTDSSAE. The CDR3 in its entirety is CASRKTDSSAETLYF.